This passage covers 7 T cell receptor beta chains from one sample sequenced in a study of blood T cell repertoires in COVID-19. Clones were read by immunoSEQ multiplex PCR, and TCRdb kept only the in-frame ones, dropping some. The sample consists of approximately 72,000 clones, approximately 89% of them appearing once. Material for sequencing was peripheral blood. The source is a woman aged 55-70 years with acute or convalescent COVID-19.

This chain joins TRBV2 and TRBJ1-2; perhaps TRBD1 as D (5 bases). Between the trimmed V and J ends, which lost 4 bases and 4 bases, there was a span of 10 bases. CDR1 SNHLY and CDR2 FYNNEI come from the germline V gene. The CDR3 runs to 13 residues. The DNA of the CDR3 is TGTGCCAGCAGTGTCAGGGTCGCCTATGGCTACACCTTC. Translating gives CASSVRVAYGYTF.

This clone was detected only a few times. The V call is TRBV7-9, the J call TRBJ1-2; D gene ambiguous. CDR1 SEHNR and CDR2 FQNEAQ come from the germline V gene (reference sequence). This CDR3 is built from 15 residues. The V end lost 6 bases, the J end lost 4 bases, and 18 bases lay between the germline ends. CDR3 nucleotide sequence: TGTGCCAGCAGGGGCCAGGACCCGGCGGGCTATGGCTACACCTTC. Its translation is CASRGQDPAGYGYTF.

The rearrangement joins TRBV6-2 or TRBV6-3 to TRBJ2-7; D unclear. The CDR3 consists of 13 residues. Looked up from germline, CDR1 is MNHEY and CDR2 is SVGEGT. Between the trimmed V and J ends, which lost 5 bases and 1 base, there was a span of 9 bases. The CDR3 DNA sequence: TGTGCCAGCAGTCGCGGTGGTTCCTACGAGCAGTACTTC. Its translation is CASSRGGSYEQYF.

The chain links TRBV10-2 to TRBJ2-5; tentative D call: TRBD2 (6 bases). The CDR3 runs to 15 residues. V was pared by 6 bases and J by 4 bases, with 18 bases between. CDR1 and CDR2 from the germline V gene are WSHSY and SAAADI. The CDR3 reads CASRFGGTTGETQYF. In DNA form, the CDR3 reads TGCGCCAGCAGGTTCGGAGGGACGACGGGAGAGACCCAGTACTTC.

CDR3 in amino acids: CASSLDLPGTAEAFF. The CDR3 DNA follows: TGTGCCAGCAGTTTGGACCTGCCCGGGACAGCTGAAGCTTTCTTT. The J gene is TRBJ1-1, the V gene TRBV6-5; 7 bases map to TRBD1. There are 15 residues in the CDR3. The V gene's germline CDR1 is MNHEY and CDR2 SVGAGI. V lost 4 bases, J lost 6 bases, and 11 bases stayed unmatched.

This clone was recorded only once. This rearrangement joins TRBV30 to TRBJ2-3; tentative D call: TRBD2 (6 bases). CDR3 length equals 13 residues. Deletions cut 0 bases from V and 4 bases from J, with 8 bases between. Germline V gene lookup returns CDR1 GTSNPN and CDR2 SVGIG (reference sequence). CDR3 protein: CAWSVRRADTQYF. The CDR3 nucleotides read TGTGCCTGGAGTGTACGGAGGGCAGATACGCAGTATTTT.

The CDR3 nucleotides read TGTGCCATCAGTACAGGGGGAGGAGGAGGAAACACCATATATTTT. Its protein is CAISTGGGGGNTIYF. The rearrangement joins TRBV10-3 to TRBJ1-3; 8 nucleotides match TRBD1. Germline-derived CDR1 and CDR2 are ENHRY and SYGVKD. This CDR3 comprises 15 residues. Trimming at V came to 5 bases and at J to 4 bases, leaving 7 bases not matched to a gene.